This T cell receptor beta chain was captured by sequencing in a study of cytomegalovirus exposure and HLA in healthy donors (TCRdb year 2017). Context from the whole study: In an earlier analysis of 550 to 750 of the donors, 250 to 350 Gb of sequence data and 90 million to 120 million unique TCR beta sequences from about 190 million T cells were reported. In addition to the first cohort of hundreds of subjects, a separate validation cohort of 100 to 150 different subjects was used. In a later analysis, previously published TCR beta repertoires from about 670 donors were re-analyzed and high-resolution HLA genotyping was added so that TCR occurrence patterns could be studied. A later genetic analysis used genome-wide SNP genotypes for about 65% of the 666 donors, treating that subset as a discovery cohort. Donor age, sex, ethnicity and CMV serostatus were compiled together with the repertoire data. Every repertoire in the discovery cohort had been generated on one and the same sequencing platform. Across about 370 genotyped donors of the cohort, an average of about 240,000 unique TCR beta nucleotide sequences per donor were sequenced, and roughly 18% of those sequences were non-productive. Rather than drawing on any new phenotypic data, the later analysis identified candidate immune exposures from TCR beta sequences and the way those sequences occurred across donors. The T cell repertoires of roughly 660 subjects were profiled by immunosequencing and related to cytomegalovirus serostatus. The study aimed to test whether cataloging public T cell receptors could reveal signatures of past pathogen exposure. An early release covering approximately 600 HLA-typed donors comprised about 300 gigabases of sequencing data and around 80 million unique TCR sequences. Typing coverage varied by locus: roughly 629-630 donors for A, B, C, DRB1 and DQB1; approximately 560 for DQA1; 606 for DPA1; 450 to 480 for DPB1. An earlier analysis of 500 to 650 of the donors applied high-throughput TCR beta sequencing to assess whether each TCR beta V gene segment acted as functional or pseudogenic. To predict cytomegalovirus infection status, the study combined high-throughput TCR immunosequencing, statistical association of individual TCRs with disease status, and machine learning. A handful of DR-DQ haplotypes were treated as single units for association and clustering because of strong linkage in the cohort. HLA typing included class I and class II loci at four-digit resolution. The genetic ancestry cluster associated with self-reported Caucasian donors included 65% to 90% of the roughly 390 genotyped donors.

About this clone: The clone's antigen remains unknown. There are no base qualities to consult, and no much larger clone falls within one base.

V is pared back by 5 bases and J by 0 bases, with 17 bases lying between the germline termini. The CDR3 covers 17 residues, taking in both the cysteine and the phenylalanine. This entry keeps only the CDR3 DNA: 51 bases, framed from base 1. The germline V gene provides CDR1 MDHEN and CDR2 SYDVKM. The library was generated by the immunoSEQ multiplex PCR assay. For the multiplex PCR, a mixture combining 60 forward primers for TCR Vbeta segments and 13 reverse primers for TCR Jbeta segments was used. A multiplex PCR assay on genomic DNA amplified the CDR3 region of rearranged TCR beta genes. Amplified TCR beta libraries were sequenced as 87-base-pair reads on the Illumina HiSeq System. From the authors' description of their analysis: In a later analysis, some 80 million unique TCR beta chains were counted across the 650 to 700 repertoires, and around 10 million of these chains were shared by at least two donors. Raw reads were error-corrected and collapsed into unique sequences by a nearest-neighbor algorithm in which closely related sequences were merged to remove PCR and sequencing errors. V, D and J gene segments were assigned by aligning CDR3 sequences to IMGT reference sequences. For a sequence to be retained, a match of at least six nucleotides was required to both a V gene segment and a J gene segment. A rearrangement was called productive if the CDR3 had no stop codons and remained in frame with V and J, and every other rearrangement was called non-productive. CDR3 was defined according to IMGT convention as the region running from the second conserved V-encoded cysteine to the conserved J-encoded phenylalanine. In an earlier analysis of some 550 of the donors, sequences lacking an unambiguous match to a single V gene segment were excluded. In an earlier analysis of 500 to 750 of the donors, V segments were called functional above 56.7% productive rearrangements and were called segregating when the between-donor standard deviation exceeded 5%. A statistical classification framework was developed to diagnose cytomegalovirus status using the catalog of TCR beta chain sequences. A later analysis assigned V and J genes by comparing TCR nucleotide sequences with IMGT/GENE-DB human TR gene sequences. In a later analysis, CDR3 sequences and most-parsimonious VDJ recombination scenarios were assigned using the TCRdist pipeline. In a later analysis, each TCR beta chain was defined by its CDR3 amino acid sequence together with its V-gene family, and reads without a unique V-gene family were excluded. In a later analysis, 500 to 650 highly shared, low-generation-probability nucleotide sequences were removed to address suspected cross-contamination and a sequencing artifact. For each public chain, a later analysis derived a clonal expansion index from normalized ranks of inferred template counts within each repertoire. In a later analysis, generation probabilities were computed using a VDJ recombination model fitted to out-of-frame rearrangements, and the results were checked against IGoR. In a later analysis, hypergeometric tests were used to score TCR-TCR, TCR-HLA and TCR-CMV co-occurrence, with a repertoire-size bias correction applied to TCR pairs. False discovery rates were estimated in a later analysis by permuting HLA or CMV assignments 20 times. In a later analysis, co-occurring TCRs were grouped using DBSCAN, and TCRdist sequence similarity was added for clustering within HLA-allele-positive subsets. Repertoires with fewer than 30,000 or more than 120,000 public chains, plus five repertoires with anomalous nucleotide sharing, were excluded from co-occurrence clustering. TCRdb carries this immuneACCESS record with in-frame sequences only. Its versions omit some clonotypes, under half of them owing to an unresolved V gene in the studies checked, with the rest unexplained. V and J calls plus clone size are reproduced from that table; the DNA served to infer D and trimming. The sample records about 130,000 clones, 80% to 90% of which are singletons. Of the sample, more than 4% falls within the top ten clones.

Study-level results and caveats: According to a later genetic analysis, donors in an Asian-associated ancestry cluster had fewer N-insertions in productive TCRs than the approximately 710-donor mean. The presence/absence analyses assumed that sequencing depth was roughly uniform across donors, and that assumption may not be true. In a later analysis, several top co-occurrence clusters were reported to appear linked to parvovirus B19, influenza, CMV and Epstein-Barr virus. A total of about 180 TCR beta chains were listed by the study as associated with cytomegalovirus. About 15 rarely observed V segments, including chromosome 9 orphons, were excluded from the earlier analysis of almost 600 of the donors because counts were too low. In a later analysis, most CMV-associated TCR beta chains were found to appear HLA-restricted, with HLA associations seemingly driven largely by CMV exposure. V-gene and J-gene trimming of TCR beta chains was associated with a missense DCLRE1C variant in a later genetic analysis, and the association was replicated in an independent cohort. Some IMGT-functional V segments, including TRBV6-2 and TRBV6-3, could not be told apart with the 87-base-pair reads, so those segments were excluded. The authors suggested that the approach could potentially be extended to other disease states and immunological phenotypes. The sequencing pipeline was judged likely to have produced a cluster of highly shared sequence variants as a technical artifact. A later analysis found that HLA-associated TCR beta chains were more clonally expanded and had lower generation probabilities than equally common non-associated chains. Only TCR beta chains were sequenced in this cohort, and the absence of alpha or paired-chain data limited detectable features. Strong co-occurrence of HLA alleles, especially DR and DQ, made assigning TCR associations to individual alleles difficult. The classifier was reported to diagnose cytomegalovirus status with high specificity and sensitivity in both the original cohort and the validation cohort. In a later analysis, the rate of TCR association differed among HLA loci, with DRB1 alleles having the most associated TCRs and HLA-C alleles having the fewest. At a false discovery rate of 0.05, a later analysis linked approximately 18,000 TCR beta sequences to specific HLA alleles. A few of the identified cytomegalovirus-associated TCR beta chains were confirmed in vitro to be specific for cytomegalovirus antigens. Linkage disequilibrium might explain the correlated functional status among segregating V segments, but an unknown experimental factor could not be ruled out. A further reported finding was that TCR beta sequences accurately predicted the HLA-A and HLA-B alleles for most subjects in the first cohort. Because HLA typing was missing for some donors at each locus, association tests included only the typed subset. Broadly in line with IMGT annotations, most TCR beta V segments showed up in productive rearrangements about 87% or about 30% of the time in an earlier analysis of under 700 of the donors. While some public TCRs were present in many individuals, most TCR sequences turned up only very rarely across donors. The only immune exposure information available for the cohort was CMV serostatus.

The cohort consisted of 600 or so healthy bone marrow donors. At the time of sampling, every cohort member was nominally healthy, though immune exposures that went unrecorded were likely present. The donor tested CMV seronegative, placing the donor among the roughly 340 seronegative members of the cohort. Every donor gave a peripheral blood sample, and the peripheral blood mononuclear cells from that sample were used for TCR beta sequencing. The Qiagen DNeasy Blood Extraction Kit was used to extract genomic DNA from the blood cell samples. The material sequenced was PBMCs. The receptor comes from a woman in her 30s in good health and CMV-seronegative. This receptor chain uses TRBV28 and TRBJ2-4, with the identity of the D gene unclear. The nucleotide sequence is TGTGCCAGCAGTGCTTCGGCGCCTCAGGCAGCCAAAAACATTCAGTACTTC. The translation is CASSASAPQAAKNIQYF. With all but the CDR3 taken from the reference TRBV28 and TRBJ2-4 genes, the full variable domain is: DVKVTQSSRYLVKRTGEKVFLECVQDMDHENMFWYRQDPGLGLRLIYFSYDVKMKEKGDIPEGYSVSREKKERFSLILESASTNQTSMYLCASSASAPQAAKNIQYFGAGTRLSVL.